The 6 T cell receptor beta chains reported below all come from one sample, sequenced in a study of T cell responses to AZD1222 COVID-19 vaccine. Measured with immunoSEQ multiplex PCR; TCRdb has only the in-frame clones, and not every one. Of approximately 150,000 clones listed, roughly nine tenths are singletons. The sequenced sample was peripheral blood, obtained 28 days after the second AZD1222 dose. The receptor source for this set is an adult who received the AZD1222 COVID-19 vaccine.

The chain couples TRBV7-3 to TRBJ1-1; no reliable D call. With 4 bases removed from V and 4 bases from J, the gap between germline ends came to 13 bases. Germline V gene lookup returns CDR1 SGHTA and CDR2 FQGTGA. There are 14 residues in the CDR3. The CDR3: CASSSPDIGTEAFF. The CDR3 region has the DNA TGTGCCAGCAGCTCACCTGACATCGGCACTGAAGCTTTCTTT. The entire variable domain, with the rest obtained from reference TRBV7-3 and TRBJ1-1, is as follows: GAGVSQTPSNKVTEKGKYVELRCDPISGHTALYWYRQSLGQGPEFLIYFQGTGAADDSGLPNDRFFAVRPEGSVSTLKIQRTERGDSAVYLCASSSPDIGTEAFFGQGTRLTVV.

The V and J genes are TRBV27 and TRBJ2-4; maybe TRBD1 (7 bases). CDR3 length: 17 amino acids. The V end lost 6 bases, the J end lost 0 bases, and 18 bases lay between the germline ends. Germline loops: CDR1 MNHEY, CDR2 SMNVEV (reference sequence). For the CDR3, the DNA is TGTGCCAGCAGGACGACAGGGAGGACCTTAGCCAAAAACATTCAGTACTTC. Amino acids: CASRTTGRTLAKNIQYF.

J is TRBJ2-2 and V is TRBV5-5, with 9 bases lining up with TRBD2. Germline V gives CDR1 SGHKS, CDR2 YYEKEE (reference sequence). V gave up 4 bases and J gave up 2 bases; unmatched junction bases: 6. The CDR3 is 16 residues long. CDR3 sequence reads: CASSARLAENTGELFF. CDR3 bases: TGTGCCAGCAGCGCTCGACTAGCGGAAAACACCGGGGAGCTGTTTTTT.

The CDR3 bases are TGTGCCAGCAGCCCCCACAGCCAAAGGTCCTATGAAAAACTGTTTTTT. Protein: CASSPHSQRSYEKLFF. This chain joins TRBV9 and TRBJ1-4; D is uncertain. Germline CDR1 SGDLS, CDR2 YYNGEE. The CDR3 extends over 16 amino acids. V lost 4 bases, J lost 6 bases, and 19 bases lay in between. Based on the CDR3 plus reference TRBV9 and TRBJ1-4, the full variable domain is DSGVTQTPKHLITATGQRVTLRCSPRSGDLSVYWYQQSLDQGLQFLIQYYNGEERAKGNILERFSAQQFPDLHSELNLSSLELGDSALYFCASSPHSQRSYEKLFFGSGTQLSVL.

This chain joins TRBV11-3 and TRBJ2-7, with D maybe TRBD1 (5 bases). The germline CDR1 and CDR2 sequences are SGHNT and YENEEA. The length of the CDR3 is 14 residues. Trimming took 5 bases from V and 6 from J, leaving 17 bases between them. In DNA form, the CDR3 reads TGTGCCAGCAGCACTCAGGGTGGGTTTGGCGAGCAGTACTTC. It yields the protein CASSTQGGFGEQYF.

The chain employs TRBV5-1 and TRBJ2-3; 9 bases are a match to TRBD1. V gave up 2 bases and J gave up 3 bases; unmatched junction bases: 4. This CDR3 has 15 residues. Germline V gene sequence: CDR1 SGHRS, CDR2 YFSETQ. This chain's CDR3 is CASSFGTGITDTQYF. CDR3 nucleotides: TGCGCCAGCAGCTTCGGGACAGGGATTACAGATACGCAGTATTTT.